Described below is a single TCR beta chain sequence and its context. Its matching antigen is unknown. Sequencing was at survey level. Sequencing was performed with immunoSEQ multiplex PCR; in TCRdb, only in-frame clones are kept and a portion is missing. The sample yields over 8,000 clones, just under 85% seen once. The data stem from a study of STAT5B mutations in CD4+ large granular lymphocyte leukemia. Across the study: Cryopreserved patient cells were CD8-depleted, then anti-CD4 bead selected. Notes on the study in general: Data were not HLA-matched across samples. Top patient clones used TRBV06 genes more often: 8/27 versus 2/35 in controls.

Trimming removed 2 bases from V and 2 bases from J, with 3 bases in between. Germline CDR1 and CDR2: SGHRS and YFSETQ. The CDR3 consists of 12 residues. What was sequenced was PBMCs. The chain uses TRBV5-1 and TRBJ2-3; D unresolved. The source of this sequence is a man aged 60 to 75 with CD4+ T-cell large granular lymphocyte leukemia. CDR3 residues: CASSLSTDTQYF. CDR3 bases: TGCGCCAGCAGCTTATCCACAGATACGCAGTATTTT.